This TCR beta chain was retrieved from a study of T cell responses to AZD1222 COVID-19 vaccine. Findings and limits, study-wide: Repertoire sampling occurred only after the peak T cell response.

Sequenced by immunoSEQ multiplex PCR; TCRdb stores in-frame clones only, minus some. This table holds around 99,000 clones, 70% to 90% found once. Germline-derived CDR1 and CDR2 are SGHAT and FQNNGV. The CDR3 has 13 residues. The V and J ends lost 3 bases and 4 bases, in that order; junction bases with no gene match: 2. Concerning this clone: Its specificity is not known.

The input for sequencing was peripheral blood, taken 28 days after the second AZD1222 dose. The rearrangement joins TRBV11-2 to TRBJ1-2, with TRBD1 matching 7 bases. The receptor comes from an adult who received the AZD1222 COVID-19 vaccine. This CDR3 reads CASSFAGGYGYTF. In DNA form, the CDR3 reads TGTGCCAGCAGCTTCGCAGGGGGCTATGGCTACACCTTC. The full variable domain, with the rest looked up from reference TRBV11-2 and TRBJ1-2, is EAGVAQSPRYKIIEKRQSVAFWCNPISGHATLYWYQQILGQGPKLLIQFQNNGVVDDSQLPKDRFSAERLKGVDSTLKIQPAKLEDSAVYLCASSFAGGYGYTFGSGTRLTVV.